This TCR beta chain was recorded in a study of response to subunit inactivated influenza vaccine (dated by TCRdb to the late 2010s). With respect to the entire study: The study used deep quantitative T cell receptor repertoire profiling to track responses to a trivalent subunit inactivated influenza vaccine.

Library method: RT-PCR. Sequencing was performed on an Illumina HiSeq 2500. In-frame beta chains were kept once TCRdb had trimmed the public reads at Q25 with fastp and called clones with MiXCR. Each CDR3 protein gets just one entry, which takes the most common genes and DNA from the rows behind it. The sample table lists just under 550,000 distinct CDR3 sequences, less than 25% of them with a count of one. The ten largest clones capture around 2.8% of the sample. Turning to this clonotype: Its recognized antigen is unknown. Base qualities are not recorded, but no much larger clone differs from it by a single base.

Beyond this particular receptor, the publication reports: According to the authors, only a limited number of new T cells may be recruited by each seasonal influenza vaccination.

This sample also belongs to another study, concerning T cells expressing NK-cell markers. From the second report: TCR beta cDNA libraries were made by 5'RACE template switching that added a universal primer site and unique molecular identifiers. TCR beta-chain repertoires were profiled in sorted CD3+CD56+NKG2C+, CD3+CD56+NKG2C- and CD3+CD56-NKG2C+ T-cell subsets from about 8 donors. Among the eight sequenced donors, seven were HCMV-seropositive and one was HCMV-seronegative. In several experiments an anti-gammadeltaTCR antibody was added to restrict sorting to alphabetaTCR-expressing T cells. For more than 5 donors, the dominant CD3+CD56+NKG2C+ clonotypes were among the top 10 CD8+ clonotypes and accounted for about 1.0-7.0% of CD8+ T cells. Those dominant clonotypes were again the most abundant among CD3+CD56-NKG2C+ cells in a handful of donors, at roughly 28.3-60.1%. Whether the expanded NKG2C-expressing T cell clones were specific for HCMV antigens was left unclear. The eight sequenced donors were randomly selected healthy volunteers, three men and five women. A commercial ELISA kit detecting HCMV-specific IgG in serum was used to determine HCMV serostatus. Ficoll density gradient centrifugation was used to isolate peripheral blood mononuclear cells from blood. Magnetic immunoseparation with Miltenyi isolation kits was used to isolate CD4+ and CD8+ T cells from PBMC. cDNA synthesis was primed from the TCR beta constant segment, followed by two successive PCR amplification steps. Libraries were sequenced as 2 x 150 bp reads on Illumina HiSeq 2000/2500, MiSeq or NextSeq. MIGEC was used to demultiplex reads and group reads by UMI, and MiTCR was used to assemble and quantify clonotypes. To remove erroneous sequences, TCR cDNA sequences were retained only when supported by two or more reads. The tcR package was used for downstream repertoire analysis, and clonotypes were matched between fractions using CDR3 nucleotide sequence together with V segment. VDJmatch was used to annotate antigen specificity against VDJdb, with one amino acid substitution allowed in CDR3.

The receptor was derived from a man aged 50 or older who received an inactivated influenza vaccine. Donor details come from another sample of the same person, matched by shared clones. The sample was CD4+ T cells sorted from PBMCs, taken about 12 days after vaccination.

The nucleotides are TGTGCCAGCAGTTACGGGCAGTTGGGAGTCACAGATACGCAGTATTTT. This codes for CASSYGQLGVTDTQYF. Rearrangement joined TRBV27 to TRBJ2-3; the D gene is possibly TRBD2, with 5 bases matching. Trimming removed 4 bases from V and 2 bases from J, leaving 16 bases between the germline ends. The germline V gene (reference sequence) yields MNHEY for CDR1 and SMNVEV for CDR2. The CDR3 holds 16 amino acids from the cysteine to the phenylalanine. The only DNA kept is the CDR3, 48 bases in frame from the first base.